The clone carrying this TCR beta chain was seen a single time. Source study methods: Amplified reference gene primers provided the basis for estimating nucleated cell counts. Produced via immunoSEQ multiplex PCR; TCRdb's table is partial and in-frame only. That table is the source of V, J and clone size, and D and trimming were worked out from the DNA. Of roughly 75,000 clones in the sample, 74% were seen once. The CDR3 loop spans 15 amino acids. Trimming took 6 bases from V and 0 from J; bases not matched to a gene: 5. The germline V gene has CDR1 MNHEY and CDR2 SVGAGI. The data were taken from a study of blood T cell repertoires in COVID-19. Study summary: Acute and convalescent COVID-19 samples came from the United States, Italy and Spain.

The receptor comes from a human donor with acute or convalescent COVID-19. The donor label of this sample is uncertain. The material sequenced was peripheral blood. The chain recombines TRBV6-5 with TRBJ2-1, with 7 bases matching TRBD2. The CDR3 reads CASSPTSSSYNEQFF. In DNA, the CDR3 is TGTGCCAGCAGCCCGACTAGCTCCTCCTACAATGAGCAGTTCTTC.